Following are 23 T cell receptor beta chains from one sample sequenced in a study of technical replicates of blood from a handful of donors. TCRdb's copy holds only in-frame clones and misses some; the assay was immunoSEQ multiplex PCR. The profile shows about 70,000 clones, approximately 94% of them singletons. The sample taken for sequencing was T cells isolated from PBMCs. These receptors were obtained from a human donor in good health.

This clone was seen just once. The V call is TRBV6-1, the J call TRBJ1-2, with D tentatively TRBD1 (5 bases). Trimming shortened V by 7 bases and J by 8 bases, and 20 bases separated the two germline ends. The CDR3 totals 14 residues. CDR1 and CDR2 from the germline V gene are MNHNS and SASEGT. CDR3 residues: CASTHWGRDGGYTF. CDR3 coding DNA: TGTGCCAGCACCCATTGGGGCAGGGATGGCGGCTACACCTTC.

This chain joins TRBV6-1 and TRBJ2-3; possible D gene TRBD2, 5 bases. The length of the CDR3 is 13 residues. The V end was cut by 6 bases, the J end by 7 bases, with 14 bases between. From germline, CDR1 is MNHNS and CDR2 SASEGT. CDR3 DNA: TGTGCCAGCAGGCCGACTATAAGTCATACGCAGTATTTT. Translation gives CASRPTISHTQYF.

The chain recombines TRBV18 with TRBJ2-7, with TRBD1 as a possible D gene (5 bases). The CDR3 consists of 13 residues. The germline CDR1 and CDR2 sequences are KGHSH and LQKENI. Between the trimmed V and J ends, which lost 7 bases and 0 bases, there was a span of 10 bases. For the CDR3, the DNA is TGTGCCAGCTGCGGACACCCCTCCTACGAGCAGTACTTC. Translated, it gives CASCGHPSYEQYF.

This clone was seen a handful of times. CDR3 DNA sequence: TGTGCCAGTAGTATAGGAGTTCCGAACACTGAAGCTTTCTTT. Translated: CASSIGVPNTEAFF. This chain joins TRBV19 and TRBJ1-1; D is unclear. The CDR3 extends over 14 amino acids. Trimming removed 1 base from V and 1 base from J, with 7 bases in between. The germline gives CDR1 LNHDA, CDR2 SQIVND (reference sequence).

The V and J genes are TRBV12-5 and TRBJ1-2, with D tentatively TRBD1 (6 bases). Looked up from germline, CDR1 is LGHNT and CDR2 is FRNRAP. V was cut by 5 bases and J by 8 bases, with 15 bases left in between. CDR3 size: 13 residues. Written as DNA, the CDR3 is TGTGCTAGTGGTCAGGCAGGGGTAAACGGCTACACCTTC. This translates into CASGQAGVNGYTF. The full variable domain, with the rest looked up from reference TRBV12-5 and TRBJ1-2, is DARVTQTPRHKVTEMGQEVTMRCQPILGHNTVFWYRQTMMQGLELLAYFRNRAPLDDSGMPKDRFSAEMPDATLATLKIQPSEPRDSAVYFCASGQAGVNGYTFGSGTRLTVV.

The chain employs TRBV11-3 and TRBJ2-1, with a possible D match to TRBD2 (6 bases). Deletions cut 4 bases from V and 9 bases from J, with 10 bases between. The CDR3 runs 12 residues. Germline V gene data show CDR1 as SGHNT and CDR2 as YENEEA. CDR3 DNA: TGTGCCAGCAGCTCCGGGACTGTTGAGCAGTTCTTC. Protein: CASSSGTVEQFF. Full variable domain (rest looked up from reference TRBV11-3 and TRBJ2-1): EAGVVQSPRYKIIEKKQPVAFWCNPISGHNTLYWYLQNLGQGPELLIRYENEEAVDDSQLPKDRFSAERLKGVDSTLKIQPAELGDSAVYLCASSSGTVEQFFGPGTRLTVL.

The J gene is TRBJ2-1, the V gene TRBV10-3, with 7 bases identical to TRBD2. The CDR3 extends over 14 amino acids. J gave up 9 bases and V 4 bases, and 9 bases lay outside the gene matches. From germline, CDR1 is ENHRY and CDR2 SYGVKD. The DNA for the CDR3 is TGTGCCATCAGTGTGAGCGGGATCGACGTTGAGCAGTTCTTC. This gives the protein CAISVSGIDVEQFF.

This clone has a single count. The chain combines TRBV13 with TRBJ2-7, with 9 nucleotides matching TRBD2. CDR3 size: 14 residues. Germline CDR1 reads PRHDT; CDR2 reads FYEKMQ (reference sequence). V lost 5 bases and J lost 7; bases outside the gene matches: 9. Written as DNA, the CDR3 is TGTGCCAGCAGCCCAGCGGGAGGATTAGAAGAGCAGTACTTC. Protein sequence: CASSPAGGLEEQYF. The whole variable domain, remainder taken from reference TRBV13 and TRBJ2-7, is AAGVIQSPRHLIKEKRETATLKCYPIPRHDTVYWYQQGPGQDPQFLISFYEKMQSDKGSIPDRFSAQQFSDYHSELNMSSLELGDSALYFCASSPAGGLEEQYFGPGTRLTVT.

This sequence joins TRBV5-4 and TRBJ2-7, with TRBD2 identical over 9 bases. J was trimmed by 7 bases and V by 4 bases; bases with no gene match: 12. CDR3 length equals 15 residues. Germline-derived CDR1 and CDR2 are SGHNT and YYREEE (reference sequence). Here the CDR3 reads CASSRFAGGPGEQYF. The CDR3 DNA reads TGTGCCAGCAGCCGATTCGCGGGAGGGCCGGGGGAGCAGTACTTC.

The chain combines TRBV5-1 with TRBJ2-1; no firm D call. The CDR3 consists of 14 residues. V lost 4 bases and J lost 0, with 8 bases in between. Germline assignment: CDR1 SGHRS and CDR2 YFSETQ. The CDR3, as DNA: TGCGCCAGCAGCCAGAAAAGCTCCTACAATGAGCAGTTCTTC. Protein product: CASSQKSSYNEQFF.

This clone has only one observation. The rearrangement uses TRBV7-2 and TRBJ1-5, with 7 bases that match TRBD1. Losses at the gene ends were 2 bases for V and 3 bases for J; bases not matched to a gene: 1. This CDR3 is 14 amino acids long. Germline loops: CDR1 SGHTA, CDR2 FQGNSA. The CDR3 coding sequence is TGTGCCAGCAGCTTACAGGGGGACAATCAGCCCCAGCATTTT. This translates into CASSLQGDNQPQHF.

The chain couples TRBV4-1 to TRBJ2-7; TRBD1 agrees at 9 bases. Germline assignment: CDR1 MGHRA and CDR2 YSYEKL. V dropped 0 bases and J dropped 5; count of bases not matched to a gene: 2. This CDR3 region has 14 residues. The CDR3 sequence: CASSQEGTGHEQYF. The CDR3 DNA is TGCGCCAGCAGCCAAGAAGGGACAGGGCACGAGCAGTACTTC.

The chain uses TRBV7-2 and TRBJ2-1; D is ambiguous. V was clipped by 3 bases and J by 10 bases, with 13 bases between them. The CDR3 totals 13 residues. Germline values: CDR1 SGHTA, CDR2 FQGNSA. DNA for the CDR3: TGTGCCAGCAGCTTTACCCCCACATCGGAGCAGTTCTTC. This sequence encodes CASSFTPTSEQFF. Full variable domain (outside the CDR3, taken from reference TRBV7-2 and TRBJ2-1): GAGVSQSPSNKVTEKGKDVELRCDPISGHTALYWYRQSLGQGLEFLIYFQGNSAPDKSGLPSDRFSAERTGGSVSTLTIQRTQQEDSAVYLCASSFTPTSEQFFGPGTRLTVL.

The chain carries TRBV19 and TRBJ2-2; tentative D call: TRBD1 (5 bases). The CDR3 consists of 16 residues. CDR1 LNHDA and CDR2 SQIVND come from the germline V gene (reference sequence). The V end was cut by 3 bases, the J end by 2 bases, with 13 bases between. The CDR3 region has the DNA TGTGCCAGTAGTATCGGTCGACAGATAAACACCGGGGAGCTGTTTTTT. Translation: CASSIGRQINTGELFF.

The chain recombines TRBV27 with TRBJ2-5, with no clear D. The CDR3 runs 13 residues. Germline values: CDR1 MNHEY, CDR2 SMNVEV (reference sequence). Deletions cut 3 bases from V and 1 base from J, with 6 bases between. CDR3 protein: CASSLGAQETQYF. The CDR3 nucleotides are TGTGCCAGCAGTTTGGGCGCCCAAGAGACCCAGTACTTC.

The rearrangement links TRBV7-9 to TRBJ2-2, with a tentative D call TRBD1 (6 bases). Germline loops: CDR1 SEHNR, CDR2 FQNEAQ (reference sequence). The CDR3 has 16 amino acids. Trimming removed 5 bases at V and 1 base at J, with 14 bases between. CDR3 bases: TGTGCCAGCAGCCATCCCGGACAGTTGAACACCGGGGAGCTGTTTTTT. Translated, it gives CASSHPGQLNTGELFF.

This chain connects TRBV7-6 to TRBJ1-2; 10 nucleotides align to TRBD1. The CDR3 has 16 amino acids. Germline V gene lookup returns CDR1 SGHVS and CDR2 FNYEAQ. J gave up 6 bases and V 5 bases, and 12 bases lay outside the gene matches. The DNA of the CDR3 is TGTGCCAGCAGCATGCCGGGGACAGGGGTTTTCAATGGCTACACCTTC. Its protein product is CASSMPGTGVFNGYTF.

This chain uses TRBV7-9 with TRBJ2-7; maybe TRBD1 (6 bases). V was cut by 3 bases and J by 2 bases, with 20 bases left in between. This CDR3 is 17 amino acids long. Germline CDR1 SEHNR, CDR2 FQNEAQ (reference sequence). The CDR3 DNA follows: TGTGCCAGCAGCTTTAAGACAGGCCCCGACCCTCCCTACGAGCAGTACTTC. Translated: CASSFKTGPDPPYEQYF. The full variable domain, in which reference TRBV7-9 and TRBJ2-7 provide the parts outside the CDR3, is DTGVSQNPRHKITKRGQNVTFRCDPISEHNRLYWYRQTLGQGPEFLTYFQNEAQLEKSRLLSDRFSAERPKGSFSTLEIQRTEQGDSAMYLCASSFKTGPDPPYEQYFGPGTRLTVT.

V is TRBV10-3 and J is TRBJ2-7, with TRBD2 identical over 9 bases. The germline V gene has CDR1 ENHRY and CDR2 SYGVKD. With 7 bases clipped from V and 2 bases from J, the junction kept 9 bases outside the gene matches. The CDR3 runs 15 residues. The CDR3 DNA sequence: TGTGCCATCACCCGGACTAGCGTTCCGCCCTACGAGCAGTACTTC. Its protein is CAITRTSVPPYEQYF.

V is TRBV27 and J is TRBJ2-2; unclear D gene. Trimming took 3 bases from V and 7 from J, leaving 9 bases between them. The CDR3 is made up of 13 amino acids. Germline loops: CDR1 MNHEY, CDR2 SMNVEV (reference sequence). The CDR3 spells CASSFRIIGELFF. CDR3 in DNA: TGTGCCAGCAGTTTCAGGATTATCGGGGAGCTGTTTTTT.

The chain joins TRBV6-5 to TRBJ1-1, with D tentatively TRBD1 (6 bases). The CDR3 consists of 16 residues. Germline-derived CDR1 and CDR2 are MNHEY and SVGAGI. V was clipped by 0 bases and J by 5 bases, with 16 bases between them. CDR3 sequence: CASSYSPGAGRTEAFF. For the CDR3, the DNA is TGTGCCAGCAGTTACTCCCCAGGGGCAGGAAGAACTGAAGCTTTCTTT.

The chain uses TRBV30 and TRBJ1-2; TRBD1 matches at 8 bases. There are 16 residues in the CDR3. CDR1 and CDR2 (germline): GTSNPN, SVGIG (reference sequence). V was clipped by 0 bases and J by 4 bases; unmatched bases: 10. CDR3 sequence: CAWSVRRTGIIYGYTF. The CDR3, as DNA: TGTGCCTGGAGTGTACGTAGGACAGGGATAATCTATGGCTACACCTTC.

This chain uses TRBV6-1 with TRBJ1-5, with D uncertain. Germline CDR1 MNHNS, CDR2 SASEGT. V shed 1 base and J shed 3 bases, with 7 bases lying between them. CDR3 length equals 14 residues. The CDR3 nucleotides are TGTGCCAGCAGTGAAGTCAGGAACAATCAGCCCCAGCATTTT. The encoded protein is CASSEVRNNQPQHF.